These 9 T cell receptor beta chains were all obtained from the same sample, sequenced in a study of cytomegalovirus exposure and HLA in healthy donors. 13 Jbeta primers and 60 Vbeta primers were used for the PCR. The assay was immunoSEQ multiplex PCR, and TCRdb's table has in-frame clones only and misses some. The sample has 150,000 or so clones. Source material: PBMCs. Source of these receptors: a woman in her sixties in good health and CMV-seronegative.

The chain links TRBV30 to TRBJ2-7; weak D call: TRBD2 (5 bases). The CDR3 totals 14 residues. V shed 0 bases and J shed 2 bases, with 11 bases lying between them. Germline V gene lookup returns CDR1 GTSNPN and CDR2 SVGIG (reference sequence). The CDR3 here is CAWSVGRGAYEQYF. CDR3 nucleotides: TGTGCCTGGAGTGTAGGCCGGGGTGCCTACGAGCAGTACTTC.

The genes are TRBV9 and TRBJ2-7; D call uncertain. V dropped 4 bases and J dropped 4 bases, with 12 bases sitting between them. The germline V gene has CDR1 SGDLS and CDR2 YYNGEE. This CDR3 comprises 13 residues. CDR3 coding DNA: TGTGCCAGCAGCCCCCAGACAAATTACGAGCAGTACTTC. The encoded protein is CASSPQTNYEQYF.

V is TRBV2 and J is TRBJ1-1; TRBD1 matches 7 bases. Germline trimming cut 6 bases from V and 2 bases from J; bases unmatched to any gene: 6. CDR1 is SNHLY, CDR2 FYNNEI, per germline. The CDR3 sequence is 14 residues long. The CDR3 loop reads CASRDQGVNTEAFF. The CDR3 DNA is TGTGCCAGCAGAGACCAGGGGGTAAACACTGAAGCTTTCTTT.

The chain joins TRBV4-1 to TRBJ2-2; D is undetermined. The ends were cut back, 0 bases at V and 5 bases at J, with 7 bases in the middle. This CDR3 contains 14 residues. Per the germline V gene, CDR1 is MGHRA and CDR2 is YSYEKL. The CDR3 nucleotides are TGCGCCAGCAGCCAAGAGGGCAAAACCGGGGAGCTGTTTTTT. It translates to CASSQEGKTGELFF.

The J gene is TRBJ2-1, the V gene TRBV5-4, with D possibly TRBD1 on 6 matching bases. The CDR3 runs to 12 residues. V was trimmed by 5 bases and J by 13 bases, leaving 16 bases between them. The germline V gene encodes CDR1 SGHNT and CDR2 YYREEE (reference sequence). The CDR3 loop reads CASRSQTGSQFF. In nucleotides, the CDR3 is TGTGCCAGCAGATCGCAAACAGGGAGTCAGTTCTTC.

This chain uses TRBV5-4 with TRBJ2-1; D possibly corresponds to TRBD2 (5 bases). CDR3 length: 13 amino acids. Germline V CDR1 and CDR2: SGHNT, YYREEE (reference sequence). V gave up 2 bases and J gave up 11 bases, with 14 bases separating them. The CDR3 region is CASSFGGRGQQFF. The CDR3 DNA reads TGTGCCAGCAGCTTTGGAGGACGCGGGCAGCAGTTCTTC.

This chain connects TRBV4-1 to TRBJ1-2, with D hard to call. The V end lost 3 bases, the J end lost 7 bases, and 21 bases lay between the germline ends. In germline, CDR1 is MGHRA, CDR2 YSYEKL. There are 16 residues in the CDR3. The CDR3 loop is CASSHPAGLLKVGYTF. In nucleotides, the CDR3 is TGCGCCAGCAGCCATCCGGCAGGCCTACTTAAGGTTGGCTACACCTTC.

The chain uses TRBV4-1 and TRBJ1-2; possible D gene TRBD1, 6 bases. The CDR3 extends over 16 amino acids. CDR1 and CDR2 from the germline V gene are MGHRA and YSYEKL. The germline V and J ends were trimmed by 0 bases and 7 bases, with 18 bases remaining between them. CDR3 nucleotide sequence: TGCGCCAGCAGCCAAGATTCGCGACAGGTATACGGTGGCTACACCTTC. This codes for CASSQDSRQVYGGYTF.

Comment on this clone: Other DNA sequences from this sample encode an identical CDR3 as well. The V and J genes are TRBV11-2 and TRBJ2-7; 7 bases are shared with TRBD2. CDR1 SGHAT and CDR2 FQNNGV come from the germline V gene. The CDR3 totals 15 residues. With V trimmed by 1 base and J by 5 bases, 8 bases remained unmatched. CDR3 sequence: CASSLGGGGPDEQYF. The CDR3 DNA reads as TGTGCCAGCAGCTTAGGGGGCGGGGGACCTGACGAGCAGTACTTC.